A single sample gave rise to the 18 T cell receptor beta chains below, sequenced in a study of molecular identifiers for immune sequencing clone quantification. TCRdb re-analysed the PCR reads in MiXCR, keeping a single row per CDR3 protein. The repertoire holds 460,000 or so distinct CDR3 sequences, with 20% to 25% as singletons. The specimen sequenced was naive CD8+ T cells from blood, with Jurkat cell RNA spiked in. Subset here: FACS-sorted CD8+CD4-CCR7+CD45RA+ naive T cells. These receptors were collected from a human donor in good health. Some libraries in this study had Jurkat cell RNA spiked in.

This clonotype was seen at least ten times. The chain links TRBV27 to TRBJ2-7; the D gene is possibly TRBD2 (5 bases). The V gene lost 2 bases and the J gene lost 4 bases, with 9 bases spanning the gap. The V gene's germline CDR1 is MNHEY and CDR2 SMNVEV (reference sequence). CDR3 size: 13 residues. The CDR3 sequence is CASSLGPGYEQYF. The DNA for the CDR3 is TGTGCCAGCAGTTTAGGACCGGGGTACGAGCAGTACTTC.

This clonotype has at least ten counts. The genes are TRBV4-3 and TRBJ2-3; TRBD1 is a possible D gene (5 bases). Trimming removed 0 bases at V and 0 bases at J, with 13 bases between. This CDR3 is 17 amino acids long. Germline-derived CDR1 and CDR2 are LGHNA and YSLEER. The DNA for the CDR3 is TGCGCCAGCAGCCAAGATTCGGCAGGGTCTAGCACAGATACGCAGTATTTT. Its translation: CASSQDSAGSSTDTQYF.

The genes are TRBV29-1 and TRBJ2-1; 7 nucleotides line up with TRBD2. This CDR3 is built from 15 residues. The germline CDR1 and CDR2 sequences are SQVTM and ANQGSEA. V shed 7 bases and J 4 bases; nucleotides not matched to a gene: 13. The CDR3 loop reads CSAPGGGGGYNEQFF. The CDR3 bases are TGCAGCGCCCCGGGCGGAGGCGGGGGTTACAATGAGCAGTTCTTC.

This clonotype appeared many times. The chain has TRBV28 and TRBJ1-5, with D perhaps TRBD1 (5 bases). Germline V gene sequence: CDR1 MDHEN, CDR2 SYDVKM. The CDR3 covers 13 residues. Deletions cut 8 bases from V and 3 bases from J, with 11 bases between. Here the CDR3 DNA reads TGTGCCAGCGGGGCTAACAACAATCAGCCCCAGCATTTT. Its translation: CASGANNNQPQHF.

CDR3 sequence: CASSLLGQGGQPQHF. The CDR3 DNA reads TGCGCCAGCAGCTTGCTAGGACAGGGAGGTCAGCCCCAGCATTTT. This chain joins TRBV5-1 and TRBJ1-5; 8 nucleotides line up with TRBD1. CDR3 size: 15 residues. Germline CDR1 SGHRS, CDR2 YFSETQ. V trimming: 1 base; J trimming: 6 bases; junction bases outside the gene matches: 6.

This clonotype was recorded at least ten times. The chain recombines TRBV14 with TRBJ2-5; no clear D. The CDR3 sequence is 15 residues long. The V gene lost 4 bases and the J gene lost 1 base, with 13 bases spanning the gap. Germline-derived CDR1 and CDR2 are SGHDN and FVKESK. CDR3 residues: CASSRYTAIQETQYF. The CDR3 DNA reads TGTGCCAGCAGCCGCTACACAGCGATCCAAGAGACCCAGTACTTC.

About this clonotype itself: A read error is possible here, since a much larger clone lies one base away. V and J are TRBV7-9 and TRBJ1-3; 11 bases align to TRBD1. The V gene's germline CDR1 is SEHNR and CDR2 FQNEAQ (reference sequence). V lost 5 bases and J lost 1; bases outside the gene matches: 4. This CDR3 is 16 amino acids long. The CDR3 region has the DNA TGTGCCAGCAGCGCCGGGACAGGGGGTTCTGGAAACACCATATATTTT. The encoded protein is CASSAGTGGSGNTIYF.

This clonotype was seen only a few times. The chain employs TRBV28 and TRBJ2-7; the match to TRBD2 covers 7 bases. The germline CDR1 and CDR2 sequences are MDHEN and SYDVKM. This CDR3 spans 14 amino acids. J gave up 0 bases and V 6 bases, and 5 bases lay outside the gene matches. For the CDR3, the DNA is TGTGCCAGCAGCCTAGCGGAGAGCTCCTACGAGCAGTACTTC. Protein product: CASSLAESSYEQYF.

This clonotype has just a few counts. The chain links TRBV9 to TRBJ1-2, with 9 bases matching TRBD1. Germline trimming cut 7 bases from V and 1 base from J; bases unmatched to any gene: 11. CDR1 SGDLS and CDR2 YYNGEE come from the germline V gene. The CDR3 totals 16 residues. The DNA for the CDR3 is TGTGCCAGCGGCGGACAGGGGCAAAGGCTTAACTATGGCTACACCTTC. Protein sequence: CASGGQGQRLNYGYTF.

This clonotype was detected a few times. This chain links TRBV19 with TRBJ1-2; D uncertain. In germline, CDR1 is LNHDA, CDR2 SQIVND (reference sequence). Trimming removed 6 bases from V and 6 bases from J, with 17 bases in between. This CDR3 comprises 14 residues. Here the CDR3 DNA reads TGTGCCAGTAGCCCCATGGTCGACATCAATGGCTACACCTTC. Protein sequence: CASSPMVDINGYTF.

At least ten counts were recorded for this clonotype. V gene TRBV13 combines with J gene TRBJ2-2; D could derive from TRBD1 or TRBD2 (5 bases each). The CDR3 loop spans 14 amino acids. The ends were cut back, 7 bases at V and 1 base at J, with 10 bases in the middle. Looked up from germline, CDR1 is PRHDT and CDR2 is FYEKMQ (reference sequence). CDR3 region: CASTGTGNTGELFF. Here the CDR3 DNA reads TGTGCCAGCACCGGGACGGGGAACACCGGGGAGCTGTTTTTT. Combining the CDR3 with reference TRBV13 and TRBJ2-2 gives the whole variable domain AAGVIQSPRHLIKEKRETATLKCYPIPRHDTVYWYQQGPGQDPQFLISFYEKMQSDKGSIPDRFSAQQFSDYHSELNMSSLELGDSALYFCASTGTGNTGELFFGEGSRLTVL.

The chain combines TRBV19 with TRBJ2-3; 8 nucleotides align to TRBD1. The CDR3 is 18 residues long. Trimming removed 3 bases from V and 0 bases from J; junction bases left unmatched: 11. The germline V gene encodes CDR1 LNHDA and CDR2 SQIVND (reference sequence). CDR3 region: CASSIPARGLPSTDTQYF. DNA of the CDR3: TGTGCCAGTAGTATCCCTGCCAGGGGGCTTCCTAGCACAGATACGCAGTATTTT. The whole variable domain, filled in from reference TRBV19 and TRBJ2-3, reads DGGITQSPKYLFRKEGQNVTLSCEQNLNHDAMYWYRQDPGQGLRLIYYSQIVNDFQKGDIAEGYSVSREKKESFPLTVTSAQKNPTAFYLCASSIPARGLPSTDTQYFGPGTRLTVL.

The chain is built from TRBV6-2 or TRBV6-3 and TRBJ2-7; D unresolved. Looked up from germline, CDR1 is MNHEY and CDR2 is SVGEGT. Deletions cut 6 bases from V and 2 bases from J, with 17 bases between. The CDR3 runs 15 residues. The CDR3 loop reads CASSEDLSVAYEQYF. The DNA of the CDR3 is TGTGCCAGCAGCGAGGATCTGTCAGTCGCCTACGAGCAGTACTTC.

At least ten counts were recorded for this clonotype. This chain links TRBV7-2 with TRBJ2-4; D is unclear. Trimming left V 0 bases short and J 0 bases short, with 12 bases between. The CDR3 covers 17 residues. Per germline, CDR1 SGHTA and CDR2 FQGNSA. The CDR3 nucleotides are TGTGCCAGCAGCTTAGCGGTTGGTACCGTAGCCAAAAACATTCAGTACTTC. Amino acid sequence: CASSLAVGTVAKNIQYF.

This clonotype was counted only a few times. The V and J genes are TRBV7-9 and TRBJ2-5; 11 bases match TRBD1. CDR1 is SEHNR and CDR2 is FQNEAQ in the germline V gene (reference sequence). The CDR3 totals 16 residues. V lost 5 bases, J lost 5 bases, and 10 bases stayed unmatched. In nucleotides, the CDR3 is TGTGCCAGCAGCACCTGGACAGGGGGCACGTGGGAGACCCAGTACTTC. Amino acid sequence: CASSTWTGGTWETQYF.

With respect to this clonotype: At one boundary the junction diverges from the germline segment, which might be a read error. The V call is TRBV20-1, the J call TRBJ2-1, with D possibly TRBD1 on 6 matching bases. CDR1 is DFQATT, CDR2 SNEGSKA, per germline (reference sequence). This CDR3 contains 15 residues. CDR3 loop: CGARGDRTFYNEQFF. In DNA, the CDR3 is TGCGGTGCTAGAGGCGACAGGACCTTCTACAATGAGCAGTTCTTC.

J is TRBJ2-7 and V is TRBV5-1, with TRBD2 matching over 10 bases. Unmatched junction bases numbered 19, after V lost 10 bases and J lost 6 bases. The CDR3 sequence is 16 residues long. Germline V gives CDR1 SGHRS, CDR2 YFSETQ. The CDR3: CAGCFLWTSGEGEQYF. CDR3 nucleotide sequence: TGCGCCGGCTGCTTCCTGTGGACTAGCGGAGAGGGCGAGCAGTACTTC.

Notes on this clonotype: With a much larger clone just one base away, this may be a read error. The chain couples TRBV6-5 to TRBJ2-7; D not certain. Trimming removed 0 bases from V and 7 bases from J, with 13 bases in between. The length of the CDR3 is 14 residues. The germline V gene encodes CDR1 MNHEY and CDR2 SVGAGI. CDR3 sequence (DNA): TGTGCCAGCAGTTACTCCACTGCCCCCGGAGAGCAGTACTTC. Translation: CASSYSTAPGEQYF.